This is a list of T cell receptor beta chains from one sample in a study of blood T cell repertoires in COVID-19. Profiling relied on immunoSEQ multiplex PCR, and the TCRdb table lists in-frame clones only, not all of them. The sample has over 40,000 clones, more than 75% seen once; the top ten hold about 14%. Specimen: peripheral blood. The receptors come from a human donor in a cohort sampled during active COVID-19. Both conserved end residues are part of each CDR3. A D gene is named only where the DNA matches it firmly. Size is omitted from some rows. Given values are once, few, many or a class for expanded clones.

abundance: .; j_gene: TRBJ2-1; d_gene: TRBD1; v_gene: TRBV7-3; CDR3aa: CASSLTGTGADNEQFF; CDR3nt: TGTGCCAGCAGCTTAACGGGGACAGGGGCGGACAATGAGCAGTTCTTC
abundance: .; j_gene: TRBJ2-1; d_gene: .; v_gene: TRBV5-4; CDR3aa: CASSLQGLSEQFF; CDR3nt: TGTGCCAGCAGCTTACAGGGTTTGAGTGAGCAGTTCTTC
abundance: .; j_gene: TRBJ1-1; d_gene: TRBD1; v_gene: TRBV5-1; CDR3aa: CASSLEGAGMNTEAFF; CDR3nt: TGCGCCAGCAGCTTGGAGGGGGCGGGAATGAACACTGAAGCTTTCTTT
abundance: .; j_gene: TRBJ2-6; d_gene: .; v_gene: TRBV5-1; CDR3aa: CASSQAPSGANVLTF; CDR3nt: TGCGCCAGCAGCCAGGCCCCTTCTGGGGCCAACGTCCTGACTTTC
abundance: .; j_gene: TRBJ2-1; d_gene: .; v_gene: TRBV20-1; CDR3aa: CSASSAAWGEQFF; CDR3nt: TGCAGTGCTAGTTCAGCGGCCTGGGGTGAGCAGTTCTTC
abundance: once; j_gene: TRBJ2-2; d_gene: .; v_gene: TRBV19; CDR3aa: CASSSPGTHTGELFF; CDR3nt: TGTGCCAGCTCCTCTCCCGGGACACACACCGGGGAGCTGTTTTTT
abundance: .; j_gene: TRBJ2-7; d_gene: .; v_gene: TRBV10-2; CDR3aa: CASSESAGAAGQYF; CDR3nt: TGCGCCAGCAGTGAGTCGGCAGGGGCTGCAGGGCAGTACTTC
abundance: few; j_gene: TRBJ2-7; d_gene: TRBD2; v_gene: TRBV7-7; CDR3aa: CASSLGAGDSYEQYF; CDR3nt: TGTGCCAGCAGCTTAGGTGCGGGGGACTCCTACGAGCAGTACTTC
abundance: .; j_gene: TRBJ2-1; d_gene: TRBD2; v_gene: TRBV6-4; CDR3aa: CASSRLAGNIDEQFF; CDR3nt: TGTGCCAGCAGCAGACTAGCGGGAAATATAGATGAGCAGTTCTTC
abundance: .; j_gene: TRBJ2-1; d_gene: .; v_gene: TRBV7-9; CDR3aa: CASSLVQTPEEQFF; CDR3nt: TGTGCCAGCAGCTTAGTACAGACGCCCGAAGAGCAGTTCTTC
abundance: .; j_gene: TRBJ2-3; d_gene: TRBD2; v_gene: TRBV7-2; CDR3aa: CASSLAGGYTDTQYF; CDR3nt: TGTGCCAGCAGCTTAGCGGGGGGGTACACAGATACGCAGTATTTT
abundance: once; j_gene: TRBJ1-5; d_gene: TRBD1; v_gene: TRBV11-2; CDR3aa: CASSTTGGRNQPQHF; CDR3nt: TGTGCCAGCAGTACAACAGGGGGGCGCAATCAGCCCCAGCATTTT
abundance: once; j_gene: TRBJ1-6; d_gene: .; v_gene: TRBV11-2; CDR3aa: CASSAPEINSPLHF; CDR3nt: TGTGCCAGCAGCGCGCCTGAGATTAATTCACCCCTCCACTTT
abundance: .; j_gene: TRBJ2-3; d_gene: .; v_gene: TRBV7-7; CDR3aa: CASSLVGFGDTQYF; CDR3nt: TGTGCCAGCAGCTTAGTTGGTTTCGGAGATACGCAGTATTTT
abundance: once; j_gene: TRBJ1-2; d_gene: .; v_gene: TRBV23-1; CDR3aa: CASSQSDSLGYTF; CDR3nt: TGCGCCAGCAGTCAGTCGGACAGTCTGGGCTACACCTTC
abundance: .; j_gene: TRBJ2-1; d_gene: .; v_gene: TRBV5-5; CDR3aa: CASSLEGGHSYNEQFF; CDR3nt: TGTGCCAGCAGCTTGGAGGGCGGGCACTCCTACAATGAGCAGTTCTTC
abundance: .; j_gene: TRBJ1-5; d_gene: .; v_gene: TRBV15; CDR3aa: CATSRDLSRSNQPQHF; CDR3nt: TGTGCCACCAGCAGAGATCTGTCCCGGAGCAATCAGCCCCAGCATTTT
abundance: .; j_gene: TRBJ1-4; d_gene: .; v_gene: TRBV6-5; CDR3aa: CASSDTFYEKLFF; CDR3nt: TGTGCCAGCTCGGACACGTTCTATGAAAAACTGTTTTTT
abundance: .; j_gene: TRBJ1-6; d_gene: .; v_gene: TRBV18; CDR3aa: CASSQPGTLGSPLHF; CDR3nt: TGTGCCAGCTCCCAACCAGGGACACTCGGTTCACCCCTCCACTTT
abundance: once; j_gene: TRBJ2-3; d_gene: .; v_gene: TRBV9; CDR3aa: CASSVWGPADTQYF; CDR3nt: TGTGCCAGCAGCGTTTGGGGCCCGGCGGATACGCAGTATTTT
abundance: .; j_gene: TRBJ2-5; d_gene: .; v_gene: TRBV4-1; CDR3aa: CASSQTYSQNQETQYF; CDR3nt: TGCGCCAGCAGCCAAACCTACAGCCAGAACCAAGAGACCCAGTACTTC
abundance: .; j_gene: TRBJ2-1; d_gene: .; v_gene: TRBV4-2; CDR3aa: CASSPLSQSYNEQFF; CDR3nt: TGTGCCAGCAGCCCCTTATCGCAGTCCTACAATGAGCAGTTCTTC
abundance: .; j_gene: TRBJ2-3; d_gene: TRBD1; v_gene: TRBV5-4; CDR3aa: CASSVQGEDTQYF; CDR3nt: TGTGCCAGCAGCGTACAGGGGGAAGATACGCAGTATTTT
abundance: .; j_gene: TRBJ1-2; d_gene: TRBD1; v_gene: TRBV27; CDR3aa: CASSARTGINGTF; CDR3nt: TGTGCCAGCAGTGCACGGACAGGGATTAATGGGACCTTC
abundance: .; j_gene: TRBJ2-6; d_gene: .; v_gene: TRBV6-5; CDR3aa: CASSRGHSGANVLTF; CDR3nt: TGTGCCAGCAGTCGCGGTCATTCTGGGGCCAACGTCCTGACTTTC
abundance: .; j_gene: TRBJ2-2; d_gene: .; v_gene: TRBV4-1; CDR3aa: CASSHILATGELFF; CDR3nt: TGCGCCAGCAGCCACATACTAGCCACCGGGGAGCTGTTTTTT
abundance: .; j_gene: TRBJ2-1; d_gene: .; v_gene: TRBV4-1; CDR3aa: CASSQVVGVDSEQFF; CDR3nt: TGCGCCAGCAGCCAAGTTGTAGGGGTAGACTCCGAGCAGTTCTTC
abundance: .; j_gene: TRBJ2-2; d_gene: TRBD2; v_gene: TRBV24-1; CDR3aa: CATSDPGEGPVGELFF; CDR3nt: TGTGCCACCAGTGACCCCGGGGAGGGCCCTGTCGGGGAGCTGTTTTTT
abundance: .; j_gene: TRBJ1-6; d_gene: TRBD1; v_gene: TRBV25-1; CDR3aa: CASKTGSSYNSPLHF; CDR3nt: TGTGCCAGCAAGACAGGGAGCTCCTATAATTCACCCCTCCACTTT
abundance: few; j_gene: TRBJ2-2; d_gene: .; v_gene: TRBV15; CDR3aa: CATSDRIRGYTGELFF; CDR3nt: TGTGCCACCAGCGACCGGATCAGGGGTTACACCGGGGAGCTGTTTTTT
abundance: .; j_gene: TRBJ1-6; d_gene: TRBD1; v_gene: TRBV6-5; CDR3aa: CASRPRGRNSPLHF; CDR3nt: TGTGCCAGCAGACCCAGGGGGCGTAATTCACCCCTCCACTTT
abundance: .; j_gene: TRBJ2-7; d_gene: .; v_gene: TRBV6-5; CDR3aa: CASSYSKWATDEQYF; CDR3nt: TGTGCCAGCAGTTACTCGAAATGGGCGACCGACGAGCAGTACTTC
abundance: once; j_gene: TRBJ2-4; d_gene: .; v_gene: TRBV2; CDR3aa: CASSEALLAKNIQYF; CDR3nt: TGTGCCAGCAGTGAAGCGCTATTAGCCAAAAACATTCAGTACTTC
abundance: .; j_gene: TRBJ1-1; d_gene: .; v_gene: TRBV4-3; CDR3aa: CASSQDYRGNTEAFF; CDR3nt: TGCGCCAGCAGCCAAGATTATAGGGGCAACACTGAAGCTTTCTTT
abundance: .; j_gene: TRBJ1-1; d_gene: .; v_gene: TRBV7-8; CDR3aa: CASSAPQGPSMNTEAFF; CDR3nt: TGTGCCAGCAGCGCCCCACAGGGACCCTCCATGAACACTGAAGCTTTCTTT
abundance: .; j_gene: TRBJ2-5; d_gene: .; v_gene: TRBV5-1; CDR3aa: CASSPQGRSSETQYF; CDR3nt: TGCGCCAGCAGCCCTCAGGGGCGCAGCTCCGAGACCCAGTACTTC
abundance: .; j_gene: TRBJ2-1; d_gene: .; v_gene: TRBV19; CDR3aa: CASSRAGTLNNEQFF; CDR3nt: TGTGCCAGTAGTCGGGCGGGCACCCTTAACAATGAGCAGTTCTTC